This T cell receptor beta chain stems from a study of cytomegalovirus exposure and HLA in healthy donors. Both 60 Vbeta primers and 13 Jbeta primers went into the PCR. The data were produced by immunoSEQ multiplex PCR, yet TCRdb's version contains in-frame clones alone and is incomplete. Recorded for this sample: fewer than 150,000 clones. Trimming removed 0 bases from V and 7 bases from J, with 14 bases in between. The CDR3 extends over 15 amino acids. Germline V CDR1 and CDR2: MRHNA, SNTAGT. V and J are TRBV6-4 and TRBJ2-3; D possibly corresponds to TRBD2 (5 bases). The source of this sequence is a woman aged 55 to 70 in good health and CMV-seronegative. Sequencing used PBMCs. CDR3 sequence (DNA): TGTGCCAGCAGTGACTCGACTATTCTACCCTATACGCAGTATTTT. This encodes CASSDSTILPYTQYF.